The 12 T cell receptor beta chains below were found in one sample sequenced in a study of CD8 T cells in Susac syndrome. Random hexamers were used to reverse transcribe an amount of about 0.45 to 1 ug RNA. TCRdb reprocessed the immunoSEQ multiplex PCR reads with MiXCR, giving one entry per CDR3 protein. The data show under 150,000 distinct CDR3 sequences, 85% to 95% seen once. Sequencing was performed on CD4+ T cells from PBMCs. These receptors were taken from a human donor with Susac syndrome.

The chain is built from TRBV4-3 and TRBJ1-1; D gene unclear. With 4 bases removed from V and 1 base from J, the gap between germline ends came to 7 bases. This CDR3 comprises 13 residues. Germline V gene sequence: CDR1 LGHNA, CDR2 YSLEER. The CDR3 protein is CASSRFGNTEAFF. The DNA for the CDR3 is TGCGCCAGCAGCCGATTCGGGAACACTGAAGCTTTCTTT.

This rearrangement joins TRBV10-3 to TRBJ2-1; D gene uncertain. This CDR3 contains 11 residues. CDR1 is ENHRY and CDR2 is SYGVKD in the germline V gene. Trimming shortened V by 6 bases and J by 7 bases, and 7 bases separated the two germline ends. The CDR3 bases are TGTGCCATCAGGACCGGGAATGAGCAGTTCTTC. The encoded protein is CAIRTGNEQFF.

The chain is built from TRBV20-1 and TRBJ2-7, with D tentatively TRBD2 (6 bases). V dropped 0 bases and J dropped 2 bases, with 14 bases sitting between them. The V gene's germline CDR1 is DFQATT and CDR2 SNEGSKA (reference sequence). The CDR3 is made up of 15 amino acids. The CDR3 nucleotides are TGCAGTGCTAGAGAACAGCGGAGGGCTACCTACGAGCAGTACTTC. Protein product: CSAREQRRATYEQYF.

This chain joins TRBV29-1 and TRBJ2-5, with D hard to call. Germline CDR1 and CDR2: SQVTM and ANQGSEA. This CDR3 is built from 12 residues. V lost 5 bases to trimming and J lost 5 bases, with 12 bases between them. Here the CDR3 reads CSVSIGGETQYF. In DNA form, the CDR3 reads TGCAGCGTTTCTATTGGTGGGGAGACCCAGTACTTC.

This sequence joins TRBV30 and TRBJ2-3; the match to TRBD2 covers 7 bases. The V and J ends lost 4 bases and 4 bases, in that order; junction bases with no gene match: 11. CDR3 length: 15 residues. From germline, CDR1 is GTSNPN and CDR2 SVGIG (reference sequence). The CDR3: CAWNEGRAVSDTQYF. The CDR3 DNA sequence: TGTGCCTGGAACGAGGGGAGGGCCGTGTCAGATACGCAGTATTTT.

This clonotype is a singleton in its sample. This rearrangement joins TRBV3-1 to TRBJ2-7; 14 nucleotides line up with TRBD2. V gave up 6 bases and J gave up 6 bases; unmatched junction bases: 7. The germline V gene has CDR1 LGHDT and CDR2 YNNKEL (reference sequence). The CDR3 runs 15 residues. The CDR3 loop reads CASSYRGLAGGEQYF. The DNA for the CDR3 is TGTGCCAGCAGTTACCGTGGACTAGCGGGAGGCGAGCAGTACTTC.

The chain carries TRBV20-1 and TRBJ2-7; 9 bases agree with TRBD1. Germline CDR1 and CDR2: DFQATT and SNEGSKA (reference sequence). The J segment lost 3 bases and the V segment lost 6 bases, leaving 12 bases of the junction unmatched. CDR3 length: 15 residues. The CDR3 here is CSAKPGQGPLYEQYF. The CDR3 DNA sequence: TGCAGTGCAAAACCGGGACAGGGCCCCCTCTACGAGCAGTACTTC.

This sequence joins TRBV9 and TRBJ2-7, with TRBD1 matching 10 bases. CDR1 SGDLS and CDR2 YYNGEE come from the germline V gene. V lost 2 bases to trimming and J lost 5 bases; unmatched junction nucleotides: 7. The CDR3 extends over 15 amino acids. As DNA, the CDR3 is TGTGCCAGCAGCGTCGGGACAGGGGATATCGACGAGCAGTACTTC. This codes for CASSVGTGDIDEQYF.

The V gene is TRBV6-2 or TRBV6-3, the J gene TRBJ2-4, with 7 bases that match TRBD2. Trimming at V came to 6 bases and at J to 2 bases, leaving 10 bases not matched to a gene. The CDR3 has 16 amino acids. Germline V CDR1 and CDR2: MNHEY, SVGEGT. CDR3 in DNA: TGTGCCAGCAGCTCAGGGAGCGGGACGACCAAAAACATTCAGTACTTC. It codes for CASSSGSGTTKNIQYF.

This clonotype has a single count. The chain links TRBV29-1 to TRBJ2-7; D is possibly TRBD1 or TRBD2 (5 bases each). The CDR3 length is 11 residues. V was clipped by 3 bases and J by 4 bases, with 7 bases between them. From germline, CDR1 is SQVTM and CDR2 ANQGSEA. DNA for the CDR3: TGCAGCGTTGAGGGGGATTACGAGCAGTACTTC. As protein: CSVEGDYEQYF.

The CDR3 loop is CSAREPRSSYNEQFF. In DNA form, the CDR3 reads TGCAGTGCTAGAGAGCCCCGTAGCTCCTACAATGAGCAGTTCTTC. The rearrangement uses TRBV20-1 and TRBJ2-1; D gene uncertain. CDR3 size: 15 residues. Germline V gene lookup returns CDR1 DFQATT and CDR2 SNEGSKA (reference sequence). V gave up 0 bases and J gave up 0 bases, with 9 bases separating them.

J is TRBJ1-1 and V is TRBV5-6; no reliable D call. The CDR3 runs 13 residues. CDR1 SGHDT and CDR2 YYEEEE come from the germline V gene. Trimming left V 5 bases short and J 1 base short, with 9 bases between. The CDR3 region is CASRGIRNTEAFF. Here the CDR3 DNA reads TGTGCCAGCAGAGGGATCCGGAACACTGAAGCTTTCTTT. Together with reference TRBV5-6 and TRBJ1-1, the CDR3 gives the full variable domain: DAGVTQSPTHLIKTRGQQVTLRCSPKSGHDTVSWYQQALGQGPQFIFQYYEEEERQRGNFPDRFSGHQFPNYSSELNVNALLLGDSALYLCASRGIRNTEAFFGQGTRLTVV.